A single sample gave rise to the 18 T cell receptor beta chains below, sequenced in a study of CD8+ T cells in alopecia areata. The treatment is: oral pan-JAK inhibitor, 5-10 mg twice daily. cDNA reverse transcribed from extracted RNA served as the sequencing template. TCRdb's copy holds only in-frame clones and misses some; the assay was immunoSEQ multiplex PCR. Found here are over 150,000 clones, approximately 55% of them singletons; the top ten hold under 14%. Sequenced here: CD8+ T cells sorted from blood, sampled at week 24, from a patient treated with tofacitinib. All receptors derive from a human donor with alopecia areata.

The chain has TRBV15 and TRBJ2-1, with D possibly matching TRBD2 (7 bases). With 7 bases removed from V and 4 bases from J, the gap between germline ends came to 14 bases. The length of the CDR3 is 14 residues. Per the germline V gene, CDR1 is LNHNV and CDR2 is YYDKDF (reference sequence). CDR3 nucleotides: TGTGCCACCACAAGAGGGGGGGATTACAATGAGCAGTTCTTC. Translated, it gives CATTRGGDYNEQFF.

J is TRBJ2-3 and V is TRBV4-3; TRBD2 might be the D (6 bases). The length of the CDR3 is 15 residues. Germline CDR1 and CDR2: LGHNA and YSLEER. V was trimmed by 0 bases and J by 4 bases, leaving 11 bases between them. As DNA, the CDR3 is TGCGCCAGCAGCCAAGAACGAGCGGGTTCAGATACGCAGTATTTT. This gives the protein CASSQERAGSDTQYF.

Points on this clone: Other DNA sequences in this sample translate to the same CDR3. J is TRBJ1-1 and V is TRBV30; D gene uncertain. V was cut by 0 bases and J by 2 bases, with 7 bases left in between. The length of the CDR3 is 13 residues. Germline V gives CDR1 GTSNPN, CDR2 SVGIG (reference sequence). CDR3 sequence (DNA): TGTGCCTGGAGTGTGGCGGTTAACACTGAAGCTTTCTTT. Protein: CAWSVAVNTEAFF. The whole variable domain, remainder taken from reference TRBV30 and TRBJ1-1, is SQTIHQWPATLVQPVGSPLSLECTVEGTSNPNLYWYRQAAGRGLQLLFYSVGIGQISSEVPQNLSASRPQDRQFILSSKKLLLSDSGFYLCAWSVAVNTEAFFGQGTRLTVV.

The sample holds one count of this clone. The chain has TRBV18 and TRBJ2-7; D call uncertain. Trimming pared 2 bases from V and 3 bases from J, leaving 11 bases between. The CDR3 contains 14 residues. Germline loops: CDR1 KGHSH, CDR2 LQKENI. CDR3 nucleotide sequence: TGTGCCAGCTCACCAGGGCAGATGAGCTACGAGCAGTACTTC. It is translated as CASSPGQMSYEQYF.

The sample holds a few counts of this clone. V is TRBV11-3 and J is TRBJ2-7, with 8 bases lining up with TRBD2. Per germline, CDR1 SGHNT and CDR2 YENEEA. Losses at the gene ends were 1 base for V and 4 bases for J; bases not matched to a gene: 18. This CDR3 has 19 residues. This chain's CDR3 is CASSLVGGDSSGGRYEQYF. The CDR3 region has the DNA TGTGCCAGCAGCTTAGTCGGAGGGGATTCGAGCGGGGGACGTTACGAGCAGTACTTC.

The J gene is TRBJ1-6, the V gene TRBV30, with TRBD1 as a possible D gene (6 bases). The V gene's germline CDR1 is GTSNPN and CDR2 SVGIG (reference sequence). V was clipped by 6 bases and J by 7 bases, with 10 bases between them. CDR3 size: 12 residues. As DNA, the CDR3 is TGTGCCTGCACACAGGGAAATTCACCCCTCCACTTT. This sequence encodes CACTQGNSPLHF. Combining the CDR3 with reference TRBV30 and TRBJ1-6 gives the whole variable domain SQTIHQWPATLVQPVGSPLSLECTVEGTSNPNLYWYRQAAGRGLQLLFYSVGIGQISSEVPQNLSASRPQDRQFILSSKKLLLSDSGFYLCACTQGNSPLHFGNGTRLTVT.

This chain joins TRBV6-5 and TRBJ2-3, with TRBD1 matching over 8 bases. Per germline, CDR1 MNHEY and CDR2 SVGAGI. There are 15 residues in the CDR3. V trimming: 4 bases; J trimming: 6 bases; junction bases outside the gene matches: 9. The CDR3 region is CASSSPDRDFDTQYF. For the CDR3, the DNA is TGTGCCAGCAGTTCCCCGGACAGGGATTTTGATACGCAGTATTTT.

The J gene is TRBJ2-7, the V gene TRBV6-5; D is unclear. V lost 2 bases and J lost 3, with 8 bases in between. CDR3 length equals 13 residues. CDR1 and CDR2 (germline): MNHEY, SVGAGI. In DNA form, the CDR3 reads TGTGCCAGCAGTTACGGTCCAGGCTACGAGCAGTACTTC. Its translation: CASSYGPGYEQYF.

This chain joins TRBV7-2 and TRBJ2-1; D may be TRBD2 (5 bases). The CDR3 has 15 amino acids. Germline CDR1 reads SGHTA; CDR2 reads FQGNSA. Between the trimmed V and J ends, which lost 5 bases and 4 bases, there was a span of 15 bases. Here the CDR3 DNA reads TGTGCCAGCAGCGTATTGCGGACTCATTACAATGAGCAGTTCTTC. Translating it yields CASSVLRTHYNEQFF.

The chain recombines TRBV29-1 with TRBJ2-2; 7 bases agree with TRBD1. The CDR3 loop spans 16 amino acids. J gave up 2 bases and V 6 bases, and 12 bases lay outside the gene matches. Per the germline V gene, CDR1 is SQVTM and CDR2 is ANQGSEA. The CDR3 sequence: CSVVGSRGINTGELFF. The CDR3, as DNA: TGCAGCGTCGTGGGGAGCAGGGGGATTAACACCGGGGAGCTGTTTTTT.

The chain recombines TRBV15 with TRBJ2-2, with D uncertain. V lost 6 bases, J lost 5 bases, and 19 bases lay in between. CDR1 LNHNV and CDR2 YYDKDF come from the germline V gene (reference sequence). This CDR3 has 16 residues. For the CDR3, the DNA is TGTGCCACCAGGACGTCGGCGTTTGGTAATACCGGGGAGCTGTTTTTT. The encoded protein is CATRTSAFGNTGELFF.

This sequence joins TRBV9 and TRBJ2-3, with D uncertain. Germline V gives CDR1 SGDLS, CDR2 YYNGEE. V lost 1 base, J lost 0 bases, and 12 bases lay in between. This CDR3 contains 16 residues. In nucleotides, the CDR3 is TGTGCCAGCAGCGTAACATCGCGTCTGAGCACAGATACGCAGTATTTT. Amino acids: CASSVTSRLSTDTQYF.

V is TRBV7-2 and J is TRBJ1-1; tentatively, D is TRBD1 (6 bases). The V and J ends lost 5 bases and 1 base respectively, with 14 bases between them. Germline loops: CDR1 SGHTA, CDR2 FQGNSA. The CDR3 is 15 amino acids. This CDR3 reads CASSGRGARNTEAFF. CDR3 sequence (DNA): TGTGCCAGCAGCGGTCGGGGGGCCCGGAACACTGAAGCTTTCTTT. Variable domain in full (rest from reference TRBV7-2 and TRBJ1-1): GAGVSQSPSNKVTEKGKDVELRCDPISGHTALYWYRQSLGQGLEFLIYFQGNSAPDKSGLPSDRFSAERTGGSVSTLTIQRTQQEDSAVYLCASSGRGARNTEAFFGQGTRLTVV.

This chain connects TRBV5-1 to TRBJ2-3; the D is unclear. The CDR3 extends over 15 amino acids. Germline values: CDR1 SGHRS, CDR2 YFSETQ. Trimming left V 5 bases short and J 2 bases short, with 15 bases between. CDR3 residues: CASSNTGGFTDTQYF. In nucleotides, the CDR3 is TGCGCCAGCAGTAACACGGGCGGATTCACAGATACGCAGTATTTT.

This clone was seen a few times. The chain joins TRBV5-1 to TRBJ1-5, with D perhaps TRBD1 (6 bases). CDR1 and CDR2 (germline): SGHRS, YFSETQ. V was shortened by 4 bases and J by 4 bases, with 15 bases between the two germline ends. The CDR3 runs 15 residues. CDR3 bases: TGCGCCAGCAGCAAGACAGGATATAGGAATCAGCCCCAGCATTTT. Amino acid sequence: CASSKTGYRNQPQHF.

This clone was detected only a few times. This chain links TRBV29-1 with TRBJ1-1, with a tentative D call TRBD1 (6 bases). CDR1 is SQVTM and CDR2 is ANQGSEA in the germline V gene. This CDR3 is built from 14 residues. V lost 3 bases and J lost 1, with 12 bases in between. DNA of the CDR3: TGCAGCGTTGACCCTGCGACAGGGAACACTGAAGCTTTCTTT. Translation gives CSVDPATGNTEAFF.

The chain uses TRBV29-1 and TRBJ1-2; 8 bases fit TRBD1. Germline V gene data show CDR1 as SQVTM and CDR2 as ANQGSEA. The CDR3 contains 15 residues. The ends lost 5 bases at V and 2 bases at J; junction bases unmatched: 10. The chain's CDR3 is CSVFNRQGRNYGYTF. CDR3 nucleotide sequence: TGCAGCGTTTTCAACAGACAGGGGAGGAACTATGGCTACACCTTC.

The J gene is TRBJ1-5, the V gene TRBV30; D unresolved. Germline V gene data show CDR1 as GTSNPN and CDR2 as SVGIG (reference sequence). Trimming took off 2 bases at V and 1 base at J, with 3 bases between the two ends. The CDR3 extends over 12 amino acids. The CDR3 DNA follows: TGTGCCTGGAGTAGGAGCAATCAGCCCCAGCATTTT. This translates into CAWSRSNQPQHF. Full variable domain (remainder filled in from reference TRBV30 and TRBJ1-5): SQTIHQWPATLVQPVGSPLSLECTVEGTSNPNLYWYRQAAGRGLQLLFYSVGIGQISSEVPQNLSASRPQDRQFILSSKKLLLSDSGFYLCAWSRSNQPQHFGDGTRLSIL.